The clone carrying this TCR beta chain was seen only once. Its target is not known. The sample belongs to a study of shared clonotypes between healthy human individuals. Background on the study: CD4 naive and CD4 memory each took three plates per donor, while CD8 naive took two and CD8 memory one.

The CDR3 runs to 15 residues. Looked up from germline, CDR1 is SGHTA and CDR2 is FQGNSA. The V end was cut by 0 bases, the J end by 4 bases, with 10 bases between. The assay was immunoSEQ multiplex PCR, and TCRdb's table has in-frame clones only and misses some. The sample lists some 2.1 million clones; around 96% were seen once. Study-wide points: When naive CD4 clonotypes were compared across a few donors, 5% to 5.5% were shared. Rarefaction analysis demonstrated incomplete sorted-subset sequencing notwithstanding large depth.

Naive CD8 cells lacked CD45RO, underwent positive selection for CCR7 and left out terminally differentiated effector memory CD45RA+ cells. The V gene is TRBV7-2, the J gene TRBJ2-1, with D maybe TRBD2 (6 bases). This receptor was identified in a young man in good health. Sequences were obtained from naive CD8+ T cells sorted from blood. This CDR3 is CASSLAHAGYNEQFF. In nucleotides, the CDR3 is TGTGCCAGCAGCTTAGCACACGCGGGATACAATGAGCAGTTCTTC.